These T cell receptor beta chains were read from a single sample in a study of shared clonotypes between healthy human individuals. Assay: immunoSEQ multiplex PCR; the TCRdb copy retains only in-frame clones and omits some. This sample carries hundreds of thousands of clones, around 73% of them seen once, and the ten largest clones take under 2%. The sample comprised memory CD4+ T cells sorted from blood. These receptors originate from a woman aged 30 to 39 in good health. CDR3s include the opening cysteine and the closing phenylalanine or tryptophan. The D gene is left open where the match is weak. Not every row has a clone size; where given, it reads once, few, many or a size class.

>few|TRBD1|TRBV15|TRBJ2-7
CATSRQGAAEQYF
TGTGCCACCAGCAGACAGGGGGCTGCCGAGCAGTACTTC
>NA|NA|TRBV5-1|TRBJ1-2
CASSQQEVAGYTF
TGCGCCAGCAGCCAACAGGAAGTAGCTGGCTACACCTTC
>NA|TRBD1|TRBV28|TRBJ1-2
CASSLPTRTGHYGYTF
TGTGCCAGCAGCCTGCCCACCCGGACAGGGCACTATGGCTACACCTTC
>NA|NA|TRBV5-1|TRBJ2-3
CASSLDVAARATDTQYF
TGCGCCAGCAGCTTGGACGTGGCCGCCCGGGCCACAGATACGCAGTATTTT
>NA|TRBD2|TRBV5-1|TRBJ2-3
CASSSTSGGDTQYF
TGCGCCAGCAGCTCGACTAGCGGGGGGGATACGCAGTATTTT
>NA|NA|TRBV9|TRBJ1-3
CASSRTGFGNTIYF
TGTGCCAGCAGCCGAACAGGGTTCGGAAACACCATATATTTT
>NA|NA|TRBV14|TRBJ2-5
CASSQDLTGETQYF
TGTGCCAGCAGCCAAGATCTTACGGGGGAGACCCAGTACTTC
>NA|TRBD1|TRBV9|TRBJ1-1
CASSGQGAGGEAFF
TGTGCCAGCAGCGGACAGGGGGCTGGGGGTGAAGCTTTCTTT
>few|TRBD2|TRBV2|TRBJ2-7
CASSEGTYGGGEQYF
TGTGCCAGCAGTGAAGGGACTTACGGGGGGGGAGAGCAGTACTTC
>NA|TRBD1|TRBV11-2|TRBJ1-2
CASSFRQGASGGYTF
TGTGCCAGCAGCTTTAGGCAGGGGGCGAGTGGTGGCTACACCTTC
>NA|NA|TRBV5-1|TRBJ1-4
CASSLSPLPPTNEKLFF
TGCGCCAGCAGCTTGTCTCCCCTGCCCCCAACTAATGAAAAACTGTTTTTT
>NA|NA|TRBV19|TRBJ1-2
CASRPGPGYGYTF
TGTGCCAGTAGGCCGGGCCCAGGGTATGGCTACACCTTC
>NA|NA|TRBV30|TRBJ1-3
CAWNGGGNTIYF
TGTGCCTGGAATGGGGGTGGAAACACCATATATTTT
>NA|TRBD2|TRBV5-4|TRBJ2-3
CASSLAGITDTQYF
TGTGCCAGCAGCCTAGCGGGAATCACAGATACGCAGTATTTT
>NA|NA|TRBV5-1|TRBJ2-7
CASSDLASHSYEQYF
TGCGCCAGCAGCGACCTAGCCTCCCACTCCTACGAGCAGTACTTC
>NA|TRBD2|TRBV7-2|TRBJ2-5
CASSTRTSGSTQYF
TGTGCCAGCAGCACGAGGACTAGCGGGAGCACCCAGTACTTC
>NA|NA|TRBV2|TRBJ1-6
CASRTQVPNSPLHF
TGTGCCAGCAGAACACAGGTCCCTAATTCACCCCTCCACTTT
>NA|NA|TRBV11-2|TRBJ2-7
CASSRGTRDPYEQYF
TGTGCCAGCAGCCGAGGAACCAGGGACCCCTACGAGCAGTACTTC
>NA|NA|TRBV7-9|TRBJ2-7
CASSTGGVSYEQYF
TGTGCCAGCAGCACCGGCGGGGTATCCTACGAGCAGTACTTC
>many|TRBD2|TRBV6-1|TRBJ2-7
CASSETSGSSYEQYF
TGTGCCAGCAGTGAGACTAGCGGGAGCTCCTACGAGCAGTACTTC
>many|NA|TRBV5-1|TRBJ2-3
CASSRGTGVTDTQYF
TGCGCCAGCAGTCGGGGAACAGGCGTGACAGATACGCAGTATTTT
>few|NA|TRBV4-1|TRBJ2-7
CASSQWGGSGISYEQYF
TGCGCCAGCAGCCAATGGGGGGGCAGCGGGATTTCCTACGAGCAGTACTTC
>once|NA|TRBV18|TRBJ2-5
CASSPREGAVETQYF
TGTGCCAGCTCACCCCGGGAGGGGGCTGTAGAGACCCAGTACTTC
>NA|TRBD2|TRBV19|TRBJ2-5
CASTDSGRAWETQYF
TGTGCCAGTACGGATAGCGGGAGGGCCTGGGAGACCCAGTACTTC
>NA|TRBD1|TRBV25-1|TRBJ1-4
CASSELRQGSEKLFF
TGTGCCAGCAGTGAATTGAGACAGGGATCTGAAAAACTGTTTTTT
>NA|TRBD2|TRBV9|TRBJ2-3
CASSVGGSGKVDTQYF
TGTGCCAGCAGCGTAGGAGGTAGCGGGAAGGTAGATACGCAGTATTTT
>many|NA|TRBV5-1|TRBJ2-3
CASSLAVRTRGGTDTQYF
TGCGCCAGCAGCTTGGCCGTGAGGACGAGAGGTGGCACAGATACGCAGTATTTT
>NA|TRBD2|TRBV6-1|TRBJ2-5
CASSLAGGQAETQYF
TGTGCCAGCAGTTTAGCGGGAGGGCAGGCAGAGACCCAGTACTTC
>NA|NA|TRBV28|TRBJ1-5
CASSFSTSGNQPQHF
TGTGCCAGCAGTTTTTCTACGAGCGGCAATCAGCCCCAGCATTTT
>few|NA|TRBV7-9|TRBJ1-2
CASSQFAYGYTF
TGTGCCAGCTCACAGTTCGCCTATGGCTACACCTTC
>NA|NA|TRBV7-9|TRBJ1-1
CASSLAKVEFAFF
TGTGCCAGCAGCTTAGCTAAGGTCGAGTTTGCTTTCTTT
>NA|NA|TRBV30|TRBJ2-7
CAWSVLGGYEQYF
TGTGCCTGGAGTGTTCTGGGAGGTTACGAGCAGTACTTC
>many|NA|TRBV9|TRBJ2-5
CASSFLGSFQETQYF
TGTGCCAGCAGCTTCCTTGGTTCCTTCCAAGAGACCCAGTACTTC
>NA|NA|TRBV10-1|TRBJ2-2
CASSEGLGRGTGELFF
TGCGCCAGCAGTGAGGGGCTTGGTCGGGGCACCGGGGAGCTGTTTTTT
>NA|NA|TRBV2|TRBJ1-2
CASWGRDGYTF
TGTGCCAGCTGGGGACGGGATGGCTACACCTTC